These 27 T cell receptor beta chains were all obtained from the same sample, sequenced in a study of cytomegalovirus exposure and HLA in healthy donors. This PCR relied on a set of 60 Vbeta primers and 13 Jbeta primers. Method: immunoSEQ multiplex PCR; TCRdb's copy keeps in-frame clones and lacks some. This sample yields some 150,000 clones, of which around 82% are seen a single time; roughly 2.4% belongs to the top ten. What was sequenced was PBMCs. Every receptor here comes from a middle-aged man in good health and CMV-seronegative.

The CDR3 is CAAGGRSANEKLFF. CDR3 in DNA: TGTGCCGCGGGGGGAAGATCGGCTAATGAAAAACTGTTTTTT. The chain couples TRBV30 to TRBJ1-4, with a weak D call TRBD1 (5 bases). Trimming shortened V by 8 bases and J by 3 bases, and 16 bases separated the two germline ends. CDR1 is GTSNPN, CDR2 SVGIG, per germline (reference sequence). The CDR3 sequence is 14 residues long. The full variable domain, completed using reference TRBV30 and TRBJ1-4, is SQTIHQWPATLVQPVGSPLSLECTVEGTSNPNLYWYRQAAGRGLQLLFYSVGIGQISSEVPQNLSASRPQDRQFILSSKKLLLSDSGFYLCAAGGRSANEKLFFGSGTQLSVL.

The chain joins TRBV7-9 to TRBJ2-3; 8 bases map to TRBD2. Germline V gene data show CDR1 as SEHNR and CDR2 as FQNEAQ (reference sequence). V lost 5 bases to trimming and J lost 4 bases; unmatched junction nucleotides: 8. The CDR3 is made up of 15 amino acids. This CDR3 is CASSPRGGIADTQYF. The CDR3 nucleotides read TGTGCCAGCAGCCCCCGGGGGGGCATCGCAGATACGCAGTATTTT.

The chain links TRBV5-8 to TRBJ2-7; D might be TRBD1 (6 bases). The CDR3 extends over 15 amino acids. Germline assignment: CDR1 SGHTS and CDR2 YDEGEE. V was shortened by 2 bases and J by 4 bases, with 16 bases between the two germline ends. As DNA, the CDR3 is TGTGCCAGCAGCTTCGACAGGCCGAGGGGGTACGAGCAGTACTTC. Translating it yields CASSFDRPRGYEQYF.

This clone showed up just once. The V gene is TRBV12-5, the J gene TRBJ2-7; D perhaps matches TRBD2 (6 bases). This CDR3 spans 13 amino acids. Germline V lookup: CDR1 LGHNT, CDR2 FRNRAP. Trimming took off 4 bases at V and 7 bases at J, with 14 bases between the two ends. The DNA of the CDR3 is TGTGCTAGTGGTTATGCGGGAAATCGGGAGCAGTACTTC. The encoded protein is CASGYAGNREQYF.

V and J are TRBV4-1 and TRBJ1-1, with D possibly TRBD1 on 6 matching bases. From germline, CDR1 is MGHRA and CDR2 YSYEKL. The CDR3 is 15 amino acids. Trimming cost V 0 bases and J 5 bases, with 13 bases left between them. CDR3 DNA sequence: TGCGCCAGCAGCCAAGAGCCAACAGGGCGGACTGAAGCTTTCTTT. Translation: CASSQEPTGRTEAFF.

The rearrangement joins TRBV6-1 to TRBJ2-7; TRBD1 matches 9 bases. J was trimmed by 5 bases and V by 6 bases; bases with no gene match: 11. Germline V gives CDR1 MNHNS, CDR2 SASEGT. This CDR3 has 15 amino acids. CDR3 residues: CASSKPGQGNHEQYF. CDR3 bases: TGTGCCAGCAGCAAACCGGGACAGGGTAACCACGAGCAGTACTTC.

This chain joins TRBV5-1 and TRBJ2-7; tentatively, D is TRBD1 (6 bases). V was clipped by 4 bases and J by 0 bases, with 14 bases between them. CDR3 length: 15 amino acids. Germline CDR1 reads SGHRS; CDR2 reads YFSETQ. CDR3 bases: TGCGCCAGCAGCCAGGTAGGGGGTACCTCCTACGAGCAGTACTTC. Amino acids: CASSQVGGTSYEQYF. Looking up the rest from reference TRBV5-1 and TRBJ2-7 gives the full variable domain: KAGVTQTPRYLIKTRGQQVTLSCSPISGHRSVSWYQQTPGQGLQFLFEYFSETQRNKGNFPGRFSGRQFSNSRSEMNVSTLELGDSALYLCASSQVGGTSYEQYFGPGTRLTVT.

This clone appeared a few times. This chain connects TRBV15 to TRBJ2-1; perhaps TRBD2 as D (6 bases). The CDR3 runs 16 residues. Germline V lookup: CDR1 LNHNV, CDR2 YYDKDF (reference sequence). V lost 0 bases and J 0 bases, leaving 9 bases between the germline ends. The CDR3 loop reads CATSRDRGSSYNEQFF. Here the CDR3 DNA reads TGTGCCACCAGCAGAGACCGGGGGAGCTCCTACAATGAGCAGTTCTTC.

The rearrangement uses TRBV5-4 and TRBJ1-2, with 10 nucleotides matching TRBD1. With V trimmed by 4 bases and J by 5 bases, 8 bases remained unmatched. The CDR3 is 15 residues long. The germline V gene has CDR1 SGHNT and CDR2 YYREEE (reference sequence). The CDR3 here is CASSRTGTGDYGYTF. CDR3 DNA: TGTGCCAGCAGCAGGACCGGGACAGGGGATTATGGCTACACCTTC.

This clone occurred a few times. The chain links TRBV7-8 to TRBJ2-6, with 9 bases aligning to TRBD2. The ends lost 2 bases at V and 3 bases at J; junction bases unmatched: 8. This CDR3 is built from 18 residues. In germline, CDR1 is SGHVS, CDR2 FQNEAQ. CDR3 sequence reads: CASSLTAGGPGGANVLTF. The CDR3 region has the DNA TGTGCCAGCAGCTTAACGGCGGGAGGGCCCGGTGGGGCCAACGTCCTGACTTTC.

This clone has more than one count but fewer than ten. The V and J genes are TRBV18 and TRBJ2-1; TRBD1 matches 7 bases. Germline loops: CDR1 KGHSH, CDR2 LQKENI. The CDR3 length is 14 residues. Unmatched junction bases numbered 5, after V lost 2 bases and J lost 7 bases. This chain's CDR3 is CASSPGAGGNEQFF. CDR3 nucleotides: TGTGCCAGCTCACCAGGGGCAGGGGGTAATGAGCAGTTCTTC.

This chain joins TRBV7-9 and TRBJ2-7; D unresolved. V was trimmed by 1 base and J by 7 bases, leaving 11 bases between them. This CDR3 has 13 residues. The germline gives CDR1 SEHNR, CDR2 FQNEAQ (reference sequence). The CDR3 DNA follows: TGTGCCAGCAGCTTAGGGGCAGCCCTTGAGCAGTACTTC. Amino acids: CASSLGAALEQYF.

This clone has just a few counts. The chain couples TRBV5-6 to TRBJ2-4, with D hard to call. Germline V gene lookup returns CDR1 SGHDT and CDR2 YYEEEE. The CDR3 sequence is 16 residues long. Trimming shortened V by 4 bases and J by 0 bases, and 14 bases separated the two germline ends. CDR3 region: CASSLLIGLAKNIQYF. As DNA, the CDR3 is TGTGCCAGCAGCCTTCTCATTGGGCTAGCCAAAAACATTCAGTACTTC.

The rearrangement links TRBV6-1 to TRBJ2-1; 7 positions agree with TRBD1. Trimming took 4 bases from V and 8 from J; bases not matched to a gene: 8. The CDR3 consists of 14 residues. Germline values: CDR1 MNHNS, CDR2 SASEGT. Here the CDR3 DNA reads TGTGCCAGCAGTGTGGGGACAGTTATGTATGAGCAGTTCTTC. Translating it yields CASSVGTVMYEQFF.

This clone was counted once. The chain joins TRBV7-2 to TRBJ1-2, with 9 bases fitting TRBD1. CDR1 is SGHTA and CDR2 is FQGNSA in the germline V gene. There are 13 residues in the CDR3. Trimming cost V 1 base and J 8 bases; bases outside gene matches: 2. The CDR3, as DNA: TGTGCCAGCAGCTTAGGGGGACAGGGAGGCTACACCTTC. Its protein product is CASSLGGQGGYTF.

The V and J genes are TRBV10-1 and TRBJ1-1, with D maybe TRBD1 (5 bases). V lost 3 bases and J lost 5, with 13 bases in between. Germline CDR1 WNHNN, CDR2 SYGVQD (reference sequence). The CDR3 totals 14 residues. CDR3 in DNA: TGCGCCAGCAGTGAACAGGCGGACGAGACTGAAGCTTTCTTT. Its translation: CASSEQADETEAFF.

The gene calls are TRBV18 and TRBJ2-2; no clear D. V gave up 4 bases and J gave up 6 bases, with 9 bases separating them. This CDR3 has 13 amino acids. Germline V gene lookup returns CDR1 KGHSH and CDR2 LQKENI. The CDR3 loop reads CASSLLSPGELFF. CDR3 in DNA: TGTGCCAGCTCACTGCTATCCCCCGGGGAGCTGTTTTTT.

The chain is built from TRBV25-1 and TRBJ1-2; D is possibly TRBD1 (6 bases). Germline-derived CDR1 and CDR2 are MGHDK and SYGVNS. The CDR3 is 13 residues long. Trimming cost V 2 bases and J 3 bases, with 7 bases left between them. The CDR3 loop reads CASSERGYYGYTF. Here the CDR3 DNA reads TGTGCCAGCAGTGAAAGGGGGTACTATGGCTACACCTTC.

The gene calls are TRBV9 and TRBJ1-5; D remains unclear. The V end was cut by 3 bases, the J end by 4 bases, with 5 bases between. Germline assignment: CDR1 SGDLS and CDR2 YYNGEE. The CDR3 runs 12 residues. CDR3 bases: TGTGCCAGCAGCGCCGGGAATCAGCCCCAGCATTTT. This encodes CASSAGNQPQHF.

The rearrangement joins TRBV6-1 to TRBJ2-5, with a possible D match to TRBD1 (6 bases). The J call could be wrong; TRBJ2-7 is a better fit for the DNA end. Per germline, CDR1 MNHNS and CDR2 SASEGT. CDR3 size: 13 residues. This CDR3 reads CASRRGSSYEQYF. CDR3 in DNA: TGTGCCAGCAGGAGGGGGAGCTCCTACGAGCAGTACTTC.

The chain is built from TRBV7-9 and TRBJ2-3; tentative D call: TRBD2 (7 bases). Trimming shortened V by 1 base and J by 2 bases, and 19 bases separated the two germline ends. The germline V gene has CDR1 SEHNR and CDR2 FQNEAQ (reference sequence). This CDR3 has 18 residues. DNA for the CDR3: TGTGCCAGCAGCTTAGAACGGGGGGCCCAGGCGATCACAGATACGCAGTATTTT. Translated, it gives CASSLERGAQAITDTQYF. Complete variable domain (other parts from reference TRBV7-9 and TRBJ2-3): DTGVSQNPRHKITKRGQNVTFRCDPISEHNRLYWYRQTLGQGPEFLTYFQNEAQLEKSRLLSDRFSAERPKGSFSTLEIQRTEQGDSAMYLCASSLERGAQAITDTQYFGPGTRLTVL.

The V call is TRBV10-3, the J call TRBJ1-3; 8 bases map to TRBD1. The junction had 4 bases not matched to a gene; V was cut back by 6 bases and J by 0 bases. The CDR3 has 15 amino acids. Germline loops: CDR1 ENHRY, CDR2 SYGVKD. The CDR3 nucleotides read TGTGCCATCAGAGACAGGGGTCGCTCTGGAAACACCATATATTTT. Residues: CAIRDRGRSGNTIYF.

The chain has TRBV6-5 and TRBJ2-3; no definite D call. This CDR3 spans 13 amino acids. The V gene's germline CDR1 is MNHEY and CDR2 SVGAGI. V lost 6 bases, J lost 0 bases, and 7 bases lay in between. The CDR3: CASRRFSTDTQYF. CDR3 in DNA: TGTGCCAGCAGGAGATTTAGCACAGATACGCAGTATTTT.

The chain recombines TRBV27 with TRBJ2-2; 9 bases match TRBD2. The CDR3 spans 18 residues. CDR1 is MNHEY, CDR2 SMNVEV, per germline (reference sequence). V gave up 3 bases and J gave up 2 bases; unmatched junction bases: 10. CDR3 in DNA: TGTGCCAGCAGTTTCTCGTACCCTAGCGGGGCTAACACCGGGGAGCTGTTTTTT. Its protein is CASSFSYPSGANTGELFF.

The V and J genes are TRBV6-1 and TRBJ2-7; 9 bases are shared with TRBD1. V lost 4 bases and J lost 4; bases outside the gene matches: 5. Germline V CDR1 and CDR2: MNHNS, SASEGT. CDR3 size: 14 residues. This CDR3 reads CASSGTGVGYEQYF. The DNA for the CDR3 is TGTGCCAGCAGTGGGACAGGGGTAGGGTACGAGCAGTACTTC.

The rearrangement links TRBV30 to TRBJ1-1; TRBD1 agrees at 7 bases. CDR1 is GTSNPN and CDR2 is SVGIG in the germline V gene (reference sequence). This CDR3 has 15 residues. The J segment lost 1 base and the V segment lost 0 bases, leaving 5 bases of the junction unmatched. In DNA, the CDR3 is TGTGCCTGGAGTGTACAGGGGACAGAGAACACTGAAGCTTTCTTT. It codes for CAWSVQGTENTEAFF.

This clone has only a few counts. The chain uses TRBV28 and TRBJ2-5; a possible D gene is TRBD1 (6 bases). Germline-derived CDR1 and CDR2 are MDHEN and SYDVKM. Trimming took off 5 bases at V and 2 bases at J, with 12 bases between the two ends. The CDR3 covers 14 residues. The CDR3 coding sequence is TGTGCCAGCAGTAAAGGGGGTTTTCAAGAGACCCAGTACTTC. Its protein product is CASSKGGFQETQYF.